Following are 25 T cell receptor beta chains from one sample sequenced in a study of blood T cells in healthy people across ages. Primers used in a second PCR of about 7 to 12 cycles were a sample-barcoded 5' primer and a J-beta primer mix. Each CDR3 protein gets one entry after TCRdb re-called the 5' RACE reads with MiXCR. The top ten hold approximately 7% of the sample, which has around 1.5 million distinct CDR3 sequences, 45% to 70% seen once. Material for sequencing was blood. Receptors originate from a man aged 18 to 29 in good health.

The V gene is TRBV20-1, the J gene TRBJ1-6, with D perhaps TRBD1 (6 bases). The CDR3 loop spans 14 amino acids. Trimming pared 3 bases from V and 9 bases from J, leaving 15 bases between. Germline V gene data show CDR1 as DFQATT and CDR2 as SNEGSKA (reference sequence). CDR3 in amino acids: CSASYRTDTSPLHF. The DNA for the CDR3 is TGCAGTGCTAGTTATAGGACAGACACTTCACCCCTCCACTTT.

The CDR3 is CATTPGPLNTEAFF. The CDR3 DNA is TGTGCCACCACCCCAGGCCCGTTGAACACTGAAGCTTTCTTT. The chain combines TRBV15 with TRBJ1-1; D gene unclear. Between the trimmed V and J ends, which lost 7 bases and 0 bases, there was a span of 12 bases. The CDR3 covers 14 residues. From germline, CDR1 is LNHNV and CDR2 YYDKDF (reference sequence).

The chain joins TRBV29-1 to TRBJ1-3; maybe TRBD1 (5 bases). CDR1 is SQVTM, CDR2 ANQGSEA, per germline. The CDR3 extends over 13 amino acids. The germline V and J ends were trimmed by 4 bases and 4 bases, with 11 bases remaining between them. The CDR3 region has the DNA TGCAGCGTTGGCGAGGGGAGAGGAAACACCATATATTTT. This encodes CSVGEGRGNTIYF.

The chain combines TRBV20-1 with TRBJ1-1; D is uncertain. Germline loops: CDR1 DFQATT, CDR2 SNEGSKA (reference sequence). Trimming pared 0 bases from V and 1 base from J, leaving 9 bases between. The CDR3 has 14 residues. In DNA form, the CDR3 reads TGCAGTGCTAGAGATCAGAGTGGGAACACTGAAGCTTTCTTT. Encoded protein: CSARDQSGNTEAFF.

The chain joins TRBV7-6 to TRBJ1-5; a weak D match, TRBD1 (5 bases). With 2 bases removed from V and 3 bases from J, the gap between germline ends came to 14 bases. Germline V gene lookup returns CDR1 SGHVS and CDR2 FNYEAQ. The CDR3 loop spans 16 amino acids. The CDR3: CASSLNAGPNNQPQHF. CDR3 bases: TGTGCCAGCAGCTTAAATGCAGGGCCAAACAATCAGCCCCAGCATTTT.

This chain uses TRBV15 with TRBJ2-2, with TRBD1 matching 7 bases. The CDR3 is 13 residues long. CDR1 and CDR2 from the germline V gene are LNHNV and YYDKDF (reference sequence). V shed 10 bases, J shed 1 base, and the junction held 3 bases outside the gene matches. The CDR3: CAIRTGNTGELFF. CDR3 sequence (DNA): TGTGCCATAAGGACAGGGAACACCGGGGAGCTGTTTTTT.

This chain joins TRBV27 and TRBJ2-3; no definite D call. There are 15 residues in the CDR3. Germline V gives CDR1 MNHEY, CDR2 SMNVEV (reference sequence). The V gene lost 2 bases and the J gene lost 2 bases, with 11 bases spanning the gap. CDR3 DNA: TGTGCCAGCAGTTTAGAACTTTATAACACAGATACGCAGTATTTT. The encoded protein is CASSLELYNTDTQYF.

This chain connects TRBV7-2 to TRBJ2-1, with D tentatively TRBD2 (5 bases). Trimming took 4 bases from V and 15 from J, leaving 22 bases between them. The CDR3 sequence is 14 residues long. Germline assignment: CDR1 SGHTA and CDR2 FQGNSA. CDR3: CASSSGWDSTERFF. CDR3 sequence (DNA): TGTGCCAGCAGCTCGGGATGGGATTCGACTGAACGGTTCTTC.

The chain carries TRBV6-1 and TRBJ1-3; possible D gene TRBD1, 5 bases. The germline V and J ends were trimmed by 0 bases and 1 base, with 7 bases remaining between them. The CDR3 is 15 residues long. Germline values: CDR1 MNHNS, CDR2 SASEGT. The DNA of the CDR3 is TGTGCCAGCAGTGAAGCCGGGGGATCTGGAAACACCATATATTTT. Its translation: CASSEAGGSGNTIYF.

Concerning this clonotype itself: A much larger clone differs from this one at a single base, so this may be a read error. The rearrangement links TRBV7-2 to TRBJ2-5; D gene unclear. This CDR3 region has 11 residues. Per the germline V gene, CDR1 is SGHTA and CDR2 is FQGNSA. Trimming pared 1 base from V and 7 bases from J, leaving 4 bases between. This chain's CDR3 is CASSLERTQYF. The CDR3 DNA follows: TGTGCCAGCAGCTTAGAGCGGACCCAGTACTTC.

This clonotype was counted only a few times. V and J are TRBV29-1 and TRBJ1-1; D is undetermined. V lost 3 bases, J lost 3 bases, and 14 bases lay in between. The CDR3 consists of 14 residues. The germline CDR1 and CDR2 sequences are SQVTM and ANQGSEA. The CDR3 bases are TGCAGCGTTGACCGGACTGGGCTAGACACTGAAGCTTTCTTT. Protein: CSVDRTGLDTEAFF.

The V call is TRBV5-1, the J call TRBJ2-3; the match to TRBD1 covers 8 bases. CDR3 size: 16 residues. Trimming at V came to 0 bases and at J to 4 bases, leaving 7 bases not matched to a gene. The germline V gene encodes CDR1 SGHRS and CDR2 YFSETQ. CDR3 loop: CASSLAGQGEADTQYF. Written as DNA, the CDR3 is TGCGCCAGCAGCTTGGCAGGACAGGGTGAAGCAGATACGCAGTATTTT.

This chain uses TRBV9 with TRBJ1-1, with D perhaps TRBD1 (6 bases). V was shortened by 0 bases and J by 0 bases, with 6 bases between the two germline ends. The CDR3 is made up of 14 amino acids. The V gene's germline CDR1 is SGDLS and CDR2 YYNGEE. CDR3 sequence reads: CASSVEGVNTEAFF. DNA for the CDR3: TGTGCCAGCAGCGTAGAGGGGGTGAACACTGAAGCTTTCTTT.

This clonotype has just a few counts. V is TRBV20-1 and J is TRBJ2-7; D is possibly TRBD2 (7 bases). CDR3 length: 15 residues. From germline, CDR1 is DFQATT and CDR2 SNEGSKA (reference sequence). Trimming stripped 0 bases from V and 8 bases from J, with 20 bases between. The chain's CDR3 is CSARDGGGATEQQYF. The CDR3 DNA sequence: TGCAGTGCTAGAGATGGGGGGGGCGCGACGGAACAGCAGTACTTC.

V and J are TRBV4-1 and TRBJ1-4, with a tentative D call TRBD1 (5 bases). The germline V and J ends were trimmed by 3 bases and 5 bases, with 13 bases remaining between them. This CDR3 comprises 15 residues. The V gene's germline CDR1 is MGHRA and CDR2 YSYEKL. CDR3 protein: CASSHSPGRNEKLFF. The CDR3 coding sequence is TGCGCCAGCAGCCACAGCCCGGGACGGAATGAAAAACTGTTTTTT.

The chain combines TRBV7-9 with TRBJ2-2; 9 positions match TRBD1. This CDR3 region has 15 residues. The ends lost 5 bases at V and 6 bases at J; junction bases unmatched: 7. CDR1 is SEHNR, CDR2 FQNEAQ, per germline (reference sequence). CDR3 region: CASSQGQGSAGELFF. The CDR3 DNA follows: TGTGCCAGCAGCCAGGGACAGGGCTCCGCCGGGGAGCTGTTTTTT.

The DNA for the CDR3 is TGTGCCAGCAGTTTATGGGGGACAGGGTCTACCTACGAGCAGTACTTC. As protein: CASSLWGTGSTYEQYF. The rearrangement links TRBV27 to TRBJ2-7; TRBD1 matches 9 bases. Germline CDR1 MNHEY, CDR2 SMNVEV (reference sequence). CDR3 length equals 16 residues. Losses at the gene ends were 1 base for V and 2 bases for J; bases not matched to a gene: 6.

The genes are TRBV28 and TRBJ1-2; TRBD1 is a possible D gene (5 bases). Trimming removed 1 base at V and 7 bases at J, with 16 bases between. The CDR3 contains 15 residues. Germline V gene lookup returns CDR1 MDHEN and CDR2 SYDVKM. This chain's CDR3 is CASSLFERRGAGYTF. CDR3 nucleotides: TGTGCCAGCAGTTTATTCGAACGAAGGGGCGCTGGCTACACCTTC.

The chain joins TRBV3-1 to TRBJ1-2; 7 positions agree with TRBD1. The germline CDR1 and CDR2 sequences are LGHDT and YNNKEL (reference sequence). The CDR3 has 13 amino acids. The trim removed 6 bases at V and 8 bases at J, leaving 9 bases unmatched. The CDR3 loop reads CASSHRRGQGYTF. CDR3 bases: TGTGCCAGCAGTCATAGGAGGGGGCAAGGCTACACCTTC.

This clonotype was found once. This chain links TRBV5-1 with TRBJ1-4; D unresolved. From germline, CDR1 is SGHRS and CDR2 YFSETQ. V was clipped by 4 bases and J by 4 bases, with 14 bases between them. CDR3 length: 15 amino acids. CDR3 DNA: TGCGCCAGCAGCCCCTTGGCTAGCAATAATGAAAAACTGTTTTTT. Translating it yields CASSPLASNNEKLFF.

This clonotype appeared a single time. The rearrangement links TRBV4-3 to TRBJ2-1; no firm D call. Matching the DNA end better, TRBJ2-7 makes the J call doubtful. Germline lookup yields CDR1 LGHNA and CDR2 YSLEER. The CDR3 sequence is 16 residues long. This chain's CDR3 is CASSQGYGVGTYEQYF. For the CDR3, the DNA is TGCGCCAGCAGCCAAGGTTATGGAGTAGGAACCTACGAGCAGTACTTC.

Only a few counts were recorded for this clonotype. CDR3: CASSRTDRNTEAFF. The CDR3 DNA sequence: TGCGCCAGCAGCCGAACAGACAGGAACACTGAAGCTTTCTTT. The chain has TRBV4-3 and TRBJ1-1; D is possibly TRBD1 (5 bases). CDR1 LGHNA and CDR2 YSLEER come from the germline V gene. The CDR3 runs 14 residues. V was cut by 4 bases and J by 1 base, with 10 bases left in between.

A single count supports this clonotype. The chain recombines TRBV29-1 with TRBJ2-5; D perhaps matches TRBD1 (5 bases). Trimming took 7 bases from V and 2 from J, leaving 8 bases between them. This CDR3 has 11 amino acids. CDR1 and CDR2 (germline): SQVTM, ANQGSEA. CDR3 DNA sequence: TGCAGCGGTGGACATCAAGAGACCCAGTACTTC. This codes for CSGGHQETQYF.

This clonotype turned up a few times. The chain links TRBV20-1 to TRBJ2-1; D is possibly TRBD2 (6 bases). There are 14 residues in the CDR3. Looked up from germline, CDR1 is DFQATT and CDR2 is SNEGSKA (reference sequence). Here the CDR3 reads CSASGREYNNEQFF. In DNA, the CDR3 is TGCAGCGCAAGTGGCCGGGAGTATAACAATGAGCAGTTCTTC.

The chain recombines TRBV6-6 with TRBJ2-3; D gene uncertain. CDR3 length: 13 amino acids. Trimming removed 6 bases at V and 3 bases at J, with 10 bases between. The V gene's germline CDR1 is MNHNY and CDR2 SVGAGI (reference sequence). The CDR3 is CASSAIWTDTQYF. The DNA for the CDR3 is TGTGCCAGCAGCGCGATCTGGACAGATACGCAGTATTTT.